This T cell receptor (beta chain) was sequenced during a study of post-analysis software for immune sequencing data. Notes on the study in general: The normalized Chao1 diversity of multiple sclerosis patients was significantly lower than that of controls. The authors found that F measure strongly co-clustered same-batch samples.

With regard to this clonotype: Antigen specificity is unknown.

Prepared TCR beta cDNA libraries contained unique molecular identifiers. Once roughly 0.9 to 10 million T cells were used, hundreds of thousands of cDNA molecules resulted. TCRdb fed the PCR reads into MiXCR, producing one record per CDR3 protein. The profile shows hundreds of thousands of distinct CDR3 sequences, about 60% of them singletons. The sequencing sample was made of blood. The origin of this receptor is a girl aged 2-10 years with multiple sclerosis.

CDR3 sequence: CSVAAGTGPSYNEQFF. The CDR3 nucleotides are TGCAGCGTTGCGGCCGGGACGGGTCCCTCCTACAATGAGCAGTTCTTC. J is TRBJ2-1 and V is TRBV29-1; possibly TRBD1 or TRBD2 for D (5 bases each). The germline CDR1 and CDR2 sequences are SQVTM and ANQGSEA. Trimming removed 4 bases from V and 0 bases from J, with 16 bases in between. CDR3 size: 16 residues.